One and the same sample provided the 18 T cell receptor beta chains below, sequenced in a study of T cells in Graves' hyperthyroidism and ophthalmopathy (dated by TCRdb to between 2018 and 2020). The library was made by multiplex PCR. Sequencing instrument: Illumina HiSeq 2000. Amplification of TCR beta CDR3 regions was carried out from RNA transcripts. The first round of RT-PCR for the TCR CDR3 was performed with the HTBI primer set and the Qiagen OneStep RT-PCR kit. The public sequencing data were trimmed at Q25 with fastp and processed into clonotypes with MiXCR by TCRdb, which kept only in-frame beta chains. Identical CDR3 proteins give one entry, which carries the most common genes and DNA. The sample data list about 590,000 distinct CDR3 sequences, and around 14% of these were observed just once. The biggest ten clones account for 6.5% to 8% of the sample. Sample: blood. These receptors came from a woman aged 25 to 39 with Graves' hyperthyroidism.

This clonotype has a count of ten or more. This sequence joins TRBV11-2 and TRBJ2-7; 14 positions agree with TRBD2. This CDR3 contains 15 residues. With 5 bases clipped from V and 6 bases from J, the junction kept 6 bases outside the gene matches. Germline V gene data show CDR1 as SGHAT and CDR2 as FQNNGV. CDR3 protein: CASSVGLAGASEQYF. The CDR3 DNA is TGTGCCAGCAGCGTGGGACTAGCGGGAGCATCCGAGCAGTACTTC.

In this sample, this clonotype turned up many times. The chain links TRBV24-1 to TRBJ2-2; 7 nucleotides align to TRBD1. CDR3 length: 13 amino acids. V lost 7 bases and J lost 7; bases outside the gene matches: 5. Germline V gene lookup returns CDR1 KGHDR and CDR2 SFDVKD. The CDR3 DNA is TGTGCCACCAGCCCGACAGGGTTCGGGGAGCTGTTTTTT. It yields the protein CATSPTGFGELFF.

To note about this clonotype: A much larger clone lies a single base off, so this may be a read error. The chain has TRBV20-1 and TRBJ2-7; no clear D gene. CDR1 and CDR2 (germline): DFQATT, SNEGSKA (reference sequence). The CDR3 has 11 amino acids. The CDR3 spells CSARKLYGQYF. The CDR3 region has the DNA TGCAGTGCTAGAAAGCTCTACGGGCAGTACTTC.

This clonotype was counted a few times. J is TRBJ1-1 and V is TRBV7-2, with TRBD1 as a possible D gene (6 bases). V was shortened by 2 bases and J by 1 base, with 14 bases between the two germline ends. The CDR3 is made up of 16 amino acids. Germline V CDR1 and CDR2: SGHTA, FQGNSA. Here the CDR3 reads CASSLTQGGGNTEAFF. The CDR3, as DNA: TGTGCCAGCAGCTTAACCCAGGGAGGGGGGAACACTGAAGCTTTCTTT.

V gene TRBV20-1 combines with J gene TRBJ2-1, with 10 bases aligning to TRBD2. CDR1 is DFQATT, CDR2 SNEGSKA, per germline (reference sequence). This CDR3 is 15 amino acids long. Losses at the gene ends were 0 bases for V and 5 bases for J; bases not matched to a gene: 4. CDR3 protein: CSARDVLAGNNEQFF. Written as DNA, the CDR3 is TGCAGTGCTAGAGATGTACTAGCGGGAAACAATGAGCAGTTCTTC.

This clonotype was counted many times. This chain links TRBV28 with TRBJ2-7, with D tentatively TRBD1 or TRBD2 (5 bases each). V shed 10 bases and J shed 9 bases, with 25 bases lying between them. The CDR3 is 14 amino acids. CDR1 MDHEN and CDR2 SYDVKM come from the germline V gene. CDR3 region: CATSRGPPIPRQYF. The CDR3 DNA sequence: TGTGCCACCTCGAGGGGCCCACCGATCCCCCGGCAGTACTTC.

This clonotype was seen many times. V and J are TRBV20-1 and TRBJ1-1, with 8 bases that match TRBD1. The CDR3 extends over 12 amino acids. CDR1 and CDR2 (germline): DFQATT, SNEGSKA (reference sequence). Losses at the gene ends were 5 bases for V and 8 bases for J; bases not matched to a gene: 7. In DNA form, the CDR3 reads TGCAGTGCTTCCGGGACAGGACTAGAAGCTTTCTTT. It specifies CSASGTGLEAFF.

Points on this clonotype: Relative to the germline gene, one junction end is altered; a read error may explain this. V gene TRBV3-1 combines with J gene TRBJ2-7; TRBD2 matches 8 bases. CDR1 LGHDT and CDR2 YNNKEL come from the germline V gene (reference sequence). The CDR3 runs 16 residues. The CDR3: CASSQASGSSSNEQYF. The DNA for the CDR3 is TGTGCCAGCAGCCAAGCGAGCGGGAGTTCCTCCAACGAGCAGTACTTC.

This clonotype was observed at least ten times. The chain links TRBV3-1 to TRBJ2-7; 13 bases align to TRBD2. V lost 4 bases, J lost 7 bases, and 7 bases stayed unmatched. This CDR3 is 15 amino acids long. Germline V gene lookup returns CDR1 LGHDT and CDR2 YNNKEL (reference sequence). DNA of the CDR3: TGTGCCAGCAGCCCCGGGACTAGCGGGAAATATGAGCAGTACTTC. Its translation: CASSPGTSGKYEQYF.

The V and J genes are TRBV2 and TRBJ2-5; possible D gene TRBD1, 6 bases. The CDR3 covers 15 residues. V was clipped by 8 bases and J by 5 bases, with 21 bases between them. Germline CDR1 is SNHLY and CDR2 is FYNNEI. As DNA, the CDR3 is TGTGCCAGCCGAGACAGGAGGTCTCGTGGGGAGACCCAGTACTTC. Protein product: CASRDRRSRGETQYF. Drawing the rest from reference TRBV2 and TRBJ2-5, the complete variable domain is EPEVTQTPSHQVTQMGQEVILRCVPISNHLYFYWYRQILGQKVEFLVSFYNNEISEKSEIFDDQFSVERPDGSNFTLKIRSTKLEDSAMYFCASRDRRSRGETQYFGPGTRLLVL.

The V call is TRBV28, the J call TRBJ2-5; TRBD2 is a possible D gene (6 bases). In germline, CDR1 is MDHEN, CDR2 SYDVKM. Deletions cut 6 bases from V and 1 base from J, with 21 bases between. The CDR3 is made up of 17 amino acids. The chain's CDR3 is CASSGGWAGSLQETQYF. In nucleotides, the CDR3 is TGTGCCAGCAGCGGGGGTTGGGCGGGATCCCTCCAAGAGACCCAGTACTTC.

This clonotype turned up a few times. A much more abundant neighbour one base away suggests this may be a read error. The chain recombines TRBV20-1 with TRBJ2-3, with D tentatively TRBD1 or TRBD2 (5 bases each). Germline lookup yields CDR1 DFQATT and CDR2 SNEGSKA (reference sequence). This CDR3 spans 14 amino acids. V shed 1 base and J shed 5 bases, with 13 bases lying between them. The CDR3 DNA follows: TGCAGTGCTAGAGTAAAGGGACCCGAAGATACGCAGTATTTT. This encodes CSARVKGPEDTQYF.

This chain joins TRBV18 and TRBJ2-3; unclear D gene. The CDR3 spans 18 residues. With 3 bases removed from V and 3 bases from J, the gap between germline ends came to 22 bases. The germline V gene encodes CDR1 KGHSH and CDR2 LQKENI. CDR3 protein: CASSPLELLYVVTDTQYF. The CDR3 nucleotides are TGTGCCAGCTCACCCCTCGAGTTGTTATACGTCGTGACAGATACGCAGTATTTT.

V usage is TRBV10-3 and J usage is TRBJ1-4, with D perhaps TRBD1 (6 bases). V was clipped by 4 bases and J by 0 bases, with 9 bases between them. Germline V gene lookup returns CDR1 ENHRY and CDR2 SYGVKD. The CDR3 has 15 residues. CDR3 sequence: CAISGGGTTNEKLFF. As DNA, the CDR3 is TGTGCCATCAGTGGGGGGGGCACAACTAATGAAAAACTGTTTTTT.

This clonotype was seen many times. The rearrangement links TRBV20-1 to TRBJ2-7; 8 bases map to TRBD2. This CDR3 has 15 residues. Germline CDR1 and CDR2: DFQATT and SNEGSKA (reference sequence). V lost 0 bases, J lost 2 bases, and 6 bases stayed unmatched. The CDR3, as DNA: TGCAGTGCTAGAGATCTGGATAGCGGGACCTACGAGCAGTACTTC. It encodes CSARDLDSGTYEQYF.

The sample holds many counts of this clonotype. At one end the junction does not follow the germline gene, possibly because of a read error. This chain joins TRBV6-1 and TRBJ1-4; 7 bases are shared with TRBD1. Germline CDR1 MNHNS, CDR2 SASEGT. This CDR3 contains 16 residues. The CDR3 DNA reads as TGTGCCAGCAATGAAGAGGGACAGCGACGAAATGAAAAACTGTTTTTT. As protein: CASNEEGQRRNEKLFF.

Only a few counts were recorded for this clonotype. The rearrangement joins TRBV6-2 or TRBV6-3 to TRBJ2-7, with 11 bases fitting TRBD1. This CDR3 is built from 15 residues. Per germline, CDR1 MNHEY and CDR2 SVGEGT. V lost 5 bases to trimming and J lost 7 bases; unmatched junction nucleotides: 10. The CDR3 reads CASSRKPGQGGEQYF. In DNA, the CDR3 is TGTGCCAGCAGTCGAAAGCCGGGACAGGGGGGGGAGCAGTACTTC.

Ten or more counts support this clonotype. The chain employs TRBV30 and TRBJ1-3, with D possibly being TRBD1 (5 bases). Per the germline V gene, CDR1 is GTSNPN and CDR2 is SVGIG (reference sequence). Trimming shortened V by 0 bases and J by 0 bases, and 9 bases separated the two germline ends. The CDR3 sequence is 15 residues long. The CDR3 DNA reads TGTGCCTGGAGTGTTTCCGGGACCTCTGGAAACACCATATATTTT. It encodes CAWSVSGTSGNTIYF.